Below are 12 T cell receptor beta chains sequenced from a single sample in a study of T-cell reconstitution after alpha-beta-depleted transplantation in children. The TCRbeta library incorporated unique molecular identifiers. Using its own MiXCR run on the PCR reads, TCRdb lists one record per CDR3 protein. The data hold approximately 500,000 distinct CDR3 sequences, with about 11% observed a single time. Sequencing was performed on PBMCs, taken before TCRalphabeta/CD19-depleted stem cell transplant. The receptors shown here come from a child aged 2-15 years with inherited bone marrow failure, due to receive a stem cell transplant.

This clonotype was counted only a few times. The chain is built from TRBV12-3 or TRBV12-4 and TRBJ1-1, with D tentatively TRBD1 (5 bases). The CDR3 covers 13 residues. V gave up 6 bases and J gave up 11 bases, with 19 bases separating them. The CDR3 here is CASRQGRASRAFF. The CDR3 bases are TGTGCCAGCAGGCAGGGAAGGGCTTCGCGTGCTTTCTTT.

This clonotype was observed at least ten times. The chain has TRBV4-2 and TRBJ1-5; tentative D call: TRBD1 (5 bases). The ends were cut back, 1 base at V and 6 bases at J, with 13 bases in the middle. This CDR3 has 15 amino acids. Germline assignment: CDR1 LGHNA and CDR2 YNFKEQ. CDR3 loop: CASSQGLTVAQPQHF. CDR3 nucleotide sequence: TGTGCCAGCAGCCAAGGGCTGACAGTGGCTCAGCCCCAGCATTTT.

This clonotype has at least ten counts. CDR3 sequence (DNA): TGCAGCGTTGTTGCTTCTGGGGCCAACGTCCTGACTTTC. Amino acids: CSVVASGANVLTF. The V call is TRBV29-1, the J call TRBJ2-6; D unresolved. CDR1 and CDR2 from the germline V gene are SQVTM and ANQGSEA. The CDR3 spans 13 residues. V was shortened by 4 bases and J by 1 base, with 5 bases between the two germline ends.

This clonotype was found many times. The chain recombines TRBV29-1 with TRBJ2-3; D unclear. Germline lookup yields CDR1 SQVTM and CDR2 ANQGSEA. Trimming removed 5 bases from V and 6 bases from J, with 18 bases in between. CDR3 length: 14 amino acids. For the CDR3, the DNA is TGCAGCGTTAATGATCTAAAAGGTGCTGATACGCAGTATTTT. This gives the protein CSVNDLKGADTQYF.

This clonotype has ten or more counts. The CDR3 here is CASSLTILYGYTF. The CDR3 DNA reads TGTGCCAGCAGCTTAACGATTCTCTATGGCTACACCTTC. The chain recombines TRBV7-9 with TRBJ1-2; no firm D call. This CDR3 has 13 residues. In germline, CDR1 is SEHNR, CDR2 FQNEAQ (reference sequence). The ends were cut back, 2 bases at V and 4 bases at J, with 8 bases in the middle.

This clonotype was observed many times. This chain joins TRBV10-3 and TRBJ2-6, with D perhaps TRBD1 (6 bases). CDR3 length: 13 amino acids. V was pared by 10 bases and J by 3 bases, with 10 bases between. Germline V CDR1 and CDR2: ENHRY, SYGVKD. The CDR3 bases are TGTGCCACCCAGGGGAATGGGGCCAACGTCCTGACTTTC. It encodes CATQGNGANVLTF.

Ten or more counts support this clonotype. This chain links TRBV4-1 with TRBJ2-5, with 9 positions matching TRBD1. Germline assignment: CDR1 MGHRA and CDR2 YSYEKL. V gave up 4 bases and J gave up 4 bases; unmatched junction bases: 4. The CDR3 has 14 amino acids. DNA of the CDR3: TGCGCCAGCAGCCGCACAGGGGGCCGAGAGACCCAGTACTTC. It codes for CASSRTGGRETQYF.

The sample holds one count of this clonotype. The chain has TRBV29-1 and TRBJ2-3, with 7 bases matching TRBD1. The CDR3 extends over 14 amino acids. Trimming at V came to 4 bases and at J to 3 bases, leaving 7 bases not matched to a gene. Germline V gene data show CDR1 as SQVTM and CDR2 as ANQGSEA. The CDR3 DNA is TGCAGCGTTGCTGTACAGGGGACGACAGATACGCAGTATTTT. It yields the protein CSVAVQGTTDTQYF.

This clonotype was picked up many times. This sequence joins TRBV18 and TRBJ2-4; TRBD2 matches 8 bases. The CDR3 loop spans 15 amino acids. Germline V lookup: CDR1 KGHSH, CDR2 LQKENI. V lost 5 bases and J lost 4; bases outside the gene matches: 7. CDR3 DNA: TGTGCCAGCTCAGTAGCGGGGTCGACAAAAAACATTCAGTACTTC. As protein: CASSVAGSTKNIQYF.

In its sample, this clonotype was seen many times. The rearrangement joins TRBV20-1 to TRBJ2-1; TRBD2 aligns across 10 bases. In germline, CDR1 is DFQATT, CDR2 SNEGSKA (reference sequence). Trimming cost V 0 bases and J 2 bases; bases outside gene matches: 7. The CDR3 totals 17 residues. The CDR3 loop reads CSARDPLAGAPYNEQFF. DNA for the CDR3: TGCAGTGCTAGAGATCCTCTAGCGGGAGCACCCTACAATGAGCAGTTCTTC.

This clonotype was seen many times. This sequence joins TRBV4-1 and TRBJ1-1, with unresolved D. This CDR3 is 15 amino acids long. V was cut by 3 bases and J by 2 bases, with 13 bases left in between. Germline V CDR1 and CDR2: MGHRA, YSYEKL. Here the CDR3 reads CASSHPADGNTEAFF. In DNA form, the CDR3 reads TGCGCCAGCAGCCACCCAGCAGACGGAAACACTGAAGCTTTCTTT.

This clonotype showed up many times. The chain combines TRBV28 with TRBJ2-7, with D possibly matching TRBD1 (5 bases). V shed 6 bases and J shed 0 bases, with 21 bases lying between them. The CDR3 contains 17 residues. CDR1 MDHEN and CDR2 SYDVKM come from the germline V gene. CDR3 residues: CASSPRRGLLSSYEQYF. As DNA, the CDR3 is TGTGCCAGCAGCCCCCGAAGGGGTCTATTGAGCTCCTACGAGCAGTACTTC.